A selection of T cell receptor beta chains follows, all from one sample in a study of cytomegalovirus exposure and HLA in healthy donors. Profiled with immunoSEQ multiplex PCR; TCRdb holds only in-frame clones, not every one. Seen here are fewer than 40,000 clones, around 86% observed once, and the top ten hold about 10%. Sequences were obtained from PBMCs. These receptors were taken from a woman aged 35 to 49 in good health and CMV-seropositive. The CDR3 runs from the conserved cysteine through the conserved F or W. D genes are given only for firm matches. Clone size is given for some rows only: seen once, a few or many times, or a class if the clone is expanded.

TRBV6-4,TRBJ2-2,TRBD1,few,TGTGCCAGCAGAGCCTCCGGGACAGAAACCGGGGAGCTGTTTTTT,CASRASGTETGELFF
TRBV10-3,TRBJ2-3,TRBD1,once,TGTGCCATCAGTGAGTCGGGGACAGGCACGGATACGCAGTATTTT,CAISESGTGTDTQYF
TRBV6-5,TRBJ2-5,NA,NA,TGTGCCAGCAGTTCAGGGGATGAGACCCAGTACTTC,CASSSGDETQYF
TRBV21-1,TRBJ1-5,NA,NA,TGTGCCAGCAGCAAAGGAGCGCGGGCGAGCAATCAGCCCCAGCATTTT,CASSKGARASNQPQHF
TRBV25-1,TRBJ1-3,NA,few,TGTGCCAGCAGTGAAACGCGGGGGTACGGAAACACCATATATTTT,CASSETRGYGNTIYF
TRBV19,TRBJ1-5,TRBD1,NA,TGTGCCAGTAGGCGGACAGGGAAGGGGGAGCCCCAGCATTTT,CASRRTGKGEPQHF
TRBV6-1,TRBJ1-6,NA,NA,TGTGCCAGCAGTGAAACTACCGGACAAGGTCTCCACTTT,CASSETTGQGLHF
TRBV5-1,TRBJ1-3,NA,few,TGCGCCAGCAGCAGGGGCTCTGGAAACACCATATATTTT,CASSRGSGNTIYF
TRBV11-2,TRBJ2-1,TRBD2,NA,TGTGCCAGCAGCTTCGCTAGCGGGGGGAACAATGAGCAGTTCTTC,CASSFASGGNNEQFF
TRBV27,TRBJ2-7,NA,once,TGTGCCAGCAAGTACAGCTCAAGCTCCTACGAGCAGTACTTC,CASKYSSSSYEQYF
TRBV5-1,TRBJ2-2,NA,once,TGCGCCAGCAGCTTGAAGGGGGTCGGTGGGGAGCTGTTTTTT,CASSLKGVGGELFF
TRBV2,TRBJ2-1,NA,NA,TGTGCCAGCAATTCACAGGCAGGGTCCCGGTATGGTGAGCAGTTCTTC,CASNSQAGSRYGEQFF
TRBV5-4,TRBJ2-5,TRBD2,NA,TGTGCCAGCAGCTTGGTCGGGGGGAGCCAAGAGACCCAGTACTTC,CASSLVGGSQETQYF
TRBV18,TRBJ1-4,NA,NA,TGTGCCAGCTCACCAAGGGGGAGTAATGAAAAACTGTTTTTT,CASSPRGSNEKLFF
TRBV7-9,TRBJ1-2,TRBD1,NA,TGTGCCAGCAGCTCCTGGGGTGGGTTAGGACAGGAAGCCATGGGAGACACCTTC,CASSSWGGLGQEAMGDTF
TRBV6-1,TRBJ1-1,TRBD1,NA,TGTGCCAGCACCAATTCGGGACAGGTAATGAGGTTCTTT,CASTNSGQVMRFF
TRBV7-6,TRBJ1-1,NA,NA,TGTGCCAGCAGCTCAGCCGTCAGGGCTCCTGAAGCTTTCTTT,CASSSAVRAPEAFF
TRBV5-6,TRBJ2-3,TRBD2,once,TGTGCCAGCAGGGGAGGGACTAGTCGTGGGGATACGCAGTATTTT,CASRGGTSRGDTQYF
TRBV7-9,TRBJ1-2,NA,NA,TGTGCCAGCAGCACTAGTGGGGGGACTCATGGCTACACCTTC,CASSTSGGTHGYTF
TRBV23-1,TRBJ1-5,TRBD1,NA,TGCGCCAGCAGTCGACCTCTGGCCGGACAGGGCCGGGGGAATCAGCCCCAGCATTTT,CASSRPLAGQGRGNQPQHF
TRBV15,TRBJ2-7,NA,NA,TGTGCCACCAGCAGAGATACGGTATCCTACGAGCAGTACTTC,CATSRDTVSYEQYF
TRBV9,TRBJ2-1,TRBD2,NA,TGTGCCAGCAGCTCCCGACTAGCGGGGGGCTACAATGAGCAGTTCTTC,CASSSRLAGGYNEQFF
TRBV5-1,TRBJ2-1,NA,NA,TGCGCCAGCAGCTTGGCCGCGGGTAGCTCCTACAATGAGCAGTTCTTC,CASSLAAGSSYNEQFF
TRBV6-4,TRBJ2-5,TRBD1,few,TGTGCCAGGGGGACAGGACTTGGGGAGACCCAGTACTTC,CARGTGLGETQYF
TRBV6-5,TRBJ1-4,TRBD1,NA,TGTGCCAGCAGTAGAGACAGGGGGATGAATGAAAAACTGTTTTTT,CASSRDRGMNEKLFF
TRBV19,TRBJ2-5,TRBD2,NA,TGTGCCAGCCGACTAGCGGGGGGGCCGCGCCAAGAGACCCAGTACTTC,CASRLAGGPRQETQYF
TRBV6-5,TRBJ2-7,TRBD1,NA,TGTGCCAGCACCGAGGACAGGTTGGCCTACGAGCAGTACTTC,CASTEDRLAYEQYF
TRBV27,TRBJ1-2,NA,few,TGTGCCAGCAGTTTATCGTCCAGGTTAGCTAACTATGGCTACACCTTC,CASSLSSRLANYGYTF
TRBV18,TRBJ1-2,TRBD1,NA,TGTGCCAGCTCACCCCGACAGGGACTCTATGGCTACACCTTC,CASSPRQGLYGYTF
TRBV29-1,TRBJ2-7,NA,NA,TGCAGCGTTGCTAGCTCTACCTACGAGCAGTACTTC,CSVASSTYEQYF